This is a list of T cell receptor beta chains from one sample in a study of molecular identifiers for immune sequencing clone quantification. TCRdb called the PCR reads again in MiXCR, with one record for every CDR3 protein. Of around 470,000 distinct CDR3 sequences detected, 20% to 25% appear once; the ten largest clones hold approximately 0.84%. The sequencing sample was made of naive CD8+ T cells from blood, with Jurkat cell RNA spiked in. These TCRs come from a human donor in good health. Some libraries in this study had Jurkat cell RNA spiked in. CDR3s include the opening cysteine and the closing phenylalanine or tryptophan. Fields, in order: V gene, J gene, clone size, D gene, CDR3 protein. The D gene is left open where the match is weak. The size field is filled for only some rows; it gives once, few, many or a size class.

TRBV19,TRBJ2-1,.,TRBD2,CASKHSGRALGEQFF
TRBV7-8,TRBJ1-5,many,TRBD1,CASSLQGTYQPQHF
TRBV24-1,TRBJ2-1,.,.,CATSSARQGYNEQFF
TRBV7-9,TRBJ2-3,many,TRBD2,CASSLVTSGPTDTQYF
TRBV27,TRBJ2-3,many,.,CATKTGRLDTQYF
TRBV30,TRBJ2-7,.,.,CAWSGLDGGDTYEQYF
TRBV6-5,TRBJ2-3,few,TRBD2,CASSYGTSGGPSTDTQYF
TRBV28,TRBJ2-4,few,TRBD1,CASRPRTGGRDIQYF
TRBV6-2/TRBV6-3,TRBJ1-1,.,TRBD1,CASSYPGTGTNTEAFF
TRBV10-3,TRBJ2-2,.,.,CAFKADTGELFF